The sequence of this T cell receptor (beta chain) was determined in a study of brain T cells in children with intractable seizures. Surgery cases with the highest brain T cell transcript signatures were chosen for sequencing. At least one anti-epileptic drug was given before surgery. Here immunoSEQ multiplex PCR was the method, and the copy in TCRdb shows in-frame clones only, minus some. Of approximately 110,000 clones listed, roughly 92% are singletons. The V end lost 3 bases, the J end lost 11 bases, and 13 bases lay between the germline ends. CDR1 and CDR2 from the germline V gene are SEHNR and FQNEAQ (reference sequence). The CDR3 is 12 amino acids.

The sample in question was peripheral blood, obtained at surgery. The clonotype comes from a boy under three years old with hemimegalencephaly and intractable seizures. V usage is TRBV7-9 and J usage is TRBJ1-1; the D gene is possibly TRBD1 (5 bases). This chain's CDR3 is CASSFVGGPAFF. CDR3 coding DNA: TGTGCCAGCAGCTTCGTGGGGGGACCGGCTTTCTTT.